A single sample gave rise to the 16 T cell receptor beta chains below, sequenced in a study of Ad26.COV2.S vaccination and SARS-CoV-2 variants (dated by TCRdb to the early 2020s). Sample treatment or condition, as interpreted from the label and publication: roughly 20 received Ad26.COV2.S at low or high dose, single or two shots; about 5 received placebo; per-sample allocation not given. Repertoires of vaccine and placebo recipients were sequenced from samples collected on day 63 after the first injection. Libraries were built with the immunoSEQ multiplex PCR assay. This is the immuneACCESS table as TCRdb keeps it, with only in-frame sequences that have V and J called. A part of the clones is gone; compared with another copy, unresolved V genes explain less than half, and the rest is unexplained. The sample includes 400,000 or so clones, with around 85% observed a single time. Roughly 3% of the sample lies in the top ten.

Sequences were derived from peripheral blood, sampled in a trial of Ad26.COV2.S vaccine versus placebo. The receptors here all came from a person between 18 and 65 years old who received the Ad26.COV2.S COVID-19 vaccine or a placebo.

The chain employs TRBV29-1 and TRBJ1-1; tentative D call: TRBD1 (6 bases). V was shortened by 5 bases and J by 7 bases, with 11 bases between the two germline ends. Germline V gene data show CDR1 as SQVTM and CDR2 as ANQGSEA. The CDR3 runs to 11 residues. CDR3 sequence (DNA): TGCAGCGTTTCGAGGGGGAATGAAGCTTTCTTT. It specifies CSVSRGNEAFF.

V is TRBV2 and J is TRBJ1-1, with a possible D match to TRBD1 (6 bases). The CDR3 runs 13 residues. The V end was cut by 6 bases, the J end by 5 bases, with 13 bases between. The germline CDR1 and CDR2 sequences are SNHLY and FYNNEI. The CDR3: CASRGGSWTEAFF. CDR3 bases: TGTGCCAGCAGAGGGGGTTCTTGGACTGAAGCTTTCTTT.

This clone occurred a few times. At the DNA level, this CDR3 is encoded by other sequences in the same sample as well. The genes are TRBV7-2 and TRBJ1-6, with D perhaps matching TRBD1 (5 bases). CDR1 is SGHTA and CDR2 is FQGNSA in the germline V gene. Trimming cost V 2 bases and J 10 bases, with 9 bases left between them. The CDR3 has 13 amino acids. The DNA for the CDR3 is TGTGCCAGCAGCTTAATTCGGGACTCACCCCTCCACTTT. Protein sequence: CASSLIRDSPLHF. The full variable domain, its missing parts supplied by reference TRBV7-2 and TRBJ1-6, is GAGVSQSPSNKVTEKGKDVELRCDPISGHTALYWYRQSLGQGLEFLIYFQGNSAPDKSGLPSDRFSAERTGGSVSTLTIQRTQQEDSAVYLCASSLIRDSPLHFGNGTRLTVT.

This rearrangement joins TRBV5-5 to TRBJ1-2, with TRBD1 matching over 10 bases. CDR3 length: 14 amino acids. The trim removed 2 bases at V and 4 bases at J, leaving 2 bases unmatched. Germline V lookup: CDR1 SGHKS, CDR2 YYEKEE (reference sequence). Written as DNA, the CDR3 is TGTGCCAGCAGCTTTCGGGACAGGGGCTATGGCTACACCTTC. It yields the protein CASSFRDRGYGYTF. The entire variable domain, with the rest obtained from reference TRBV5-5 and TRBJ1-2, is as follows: DAGVTQSPTHLIKTRGQQVTLRCSPISGHKSVSWYQQVLGQGPQFIFQYYEKEERGRGNFPDRFSARQFPNYSSELNVNALLLGDSALYLCASSFRDRGYGYTFGSGTRLTVV.

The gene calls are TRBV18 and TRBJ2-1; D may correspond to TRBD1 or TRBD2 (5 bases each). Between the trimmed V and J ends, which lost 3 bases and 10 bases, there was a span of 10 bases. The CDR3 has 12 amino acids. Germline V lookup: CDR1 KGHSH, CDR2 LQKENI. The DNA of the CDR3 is TGTGCCAGCTCACCCCGGGGCGTGGAGCAGTTCTTC. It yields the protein CASSPRGVEQFF.

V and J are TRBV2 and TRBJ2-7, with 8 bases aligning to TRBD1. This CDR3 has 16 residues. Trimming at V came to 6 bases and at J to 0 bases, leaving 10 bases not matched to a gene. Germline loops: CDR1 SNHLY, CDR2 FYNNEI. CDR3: CASRTTGAPFSYEQYF. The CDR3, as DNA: TGTGCCAGCAGGACGACAGGGGCCCCGTTCTCCTACGAGCAGTACTTC.

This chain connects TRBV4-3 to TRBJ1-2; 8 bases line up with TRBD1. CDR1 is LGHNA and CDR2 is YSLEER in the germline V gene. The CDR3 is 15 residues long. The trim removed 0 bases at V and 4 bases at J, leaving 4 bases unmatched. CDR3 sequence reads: CASSQDWTGIYGYTF. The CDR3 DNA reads TGCGCCAGCAGCCAAGATTGGACAGGGATCTATGGCTACACCTTC.

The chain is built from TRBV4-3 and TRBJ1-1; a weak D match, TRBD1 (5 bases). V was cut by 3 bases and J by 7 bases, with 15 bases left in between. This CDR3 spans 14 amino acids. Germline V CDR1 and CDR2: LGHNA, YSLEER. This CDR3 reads CASSHRGVMGEAFF. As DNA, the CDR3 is TGCGCCAGCAGCCACAGAGGGGTTATGGGTGAAGCTTTCTTT.

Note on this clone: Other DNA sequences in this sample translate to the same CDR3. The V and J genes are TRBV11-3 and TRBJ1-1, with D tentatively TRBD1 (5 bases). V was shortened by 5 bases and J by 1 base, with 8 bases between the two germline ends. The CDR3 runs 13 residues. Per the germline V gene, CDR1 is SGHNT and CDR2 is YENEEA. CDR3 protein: CASSRGGNTEAFF. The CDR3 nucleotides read TGTGCCAGCAGCCGTGGGGGGAACACTGAAGCTTTCTTT. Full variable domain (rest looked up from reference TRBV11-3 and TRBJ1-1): EAGVVQSPRYKIIEKKQPVAFWCNPISGHNTLYWYLQNLGQGPELLIRYENEEAVDDSQLPKDRFSAERLKGVDSTLKIQPAELGDSAVYLCASSRGGNTEAFFGQGTRLTVV.

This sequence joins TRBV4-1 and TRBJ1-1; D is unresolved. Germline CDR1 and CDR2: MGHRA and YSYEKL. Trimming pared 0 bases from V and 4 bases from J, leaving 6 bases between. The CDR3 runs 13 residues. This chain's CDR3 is CASSQEAGTEAFF. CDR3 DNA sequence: TGCGCCAGCAGCCAAGAAGCGGGCACTGAAGCTTTCTTT.

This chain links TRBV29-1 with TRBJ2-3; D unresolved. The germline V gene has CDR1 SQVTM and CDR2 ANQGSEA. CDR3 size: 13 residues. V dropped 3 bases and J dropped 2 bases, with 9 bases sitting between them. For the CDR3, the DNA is TGCAGCGTTGACCAGTTGGCCACAGATACGCAGTATTTT. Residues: CSVDQLATDTQYF.

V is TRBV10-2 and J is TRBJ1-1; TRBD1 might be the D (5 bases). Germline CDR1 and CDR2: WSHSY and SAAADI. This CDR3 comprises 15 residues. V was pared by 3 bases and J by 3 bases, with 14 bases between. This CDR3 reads CASSDGQGRYTEAFF. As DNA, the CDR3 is TGCGCCAGCAGTGATGGGCAGGGCAGGTACACTGAAGCTTTCTTT.

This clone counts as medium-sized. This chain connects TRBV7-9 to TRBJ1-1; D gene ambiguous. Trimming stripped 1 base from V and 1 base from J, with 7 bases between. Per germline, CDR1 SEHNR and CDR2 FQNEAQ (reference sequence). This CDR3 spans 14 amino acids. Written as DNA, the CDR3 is TGTGCCAGCAGCTTAGTCTTGGCGAACACTGAAGCTTTCTTT. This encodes CASSLVLANTEAFF.

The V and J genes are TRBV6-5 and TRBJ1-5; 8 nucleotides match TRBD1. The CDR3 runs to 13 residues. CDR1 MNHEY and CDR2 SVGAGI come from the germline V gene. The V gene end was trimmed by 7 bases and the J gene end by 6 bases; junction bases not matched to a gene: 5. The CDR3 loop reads CASTWTGPQPQHF. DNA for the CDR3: TGTGCCAGCACGTGGACAGGGCCTCAGCCCCAGCATTTT.

The CDR3 nucleotides are TGTGCCAGCAGTTTCCTCTCTAGCGGGGGGTACAATGAGCAGTTCTTC. Translation: CASSFLSSGGYNEQFF. The chain couples TRBV27 to TRBJ2-1, with 11 bases lining up with TRBD2. Germline V gene data show CDR1 as MNHEY and CDR2 as SMNVEV (reference sequence). With V trimmed by 3 bases and J by 4 bases, 5 bases remained unmatched. The CDR3 covers 16 residues.

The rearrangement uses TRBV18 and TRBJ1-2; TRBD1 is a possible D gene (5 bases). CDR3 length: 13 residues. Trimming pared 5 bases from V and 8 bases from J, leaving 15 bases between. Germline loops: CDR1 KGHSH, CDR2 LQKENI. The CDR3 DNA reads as TGTGCCAGCTCATCCGGGACGCTGGAAGGCTACACCTTC. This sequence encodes CASSSGTLEGYTF.